This is a list of T cell receptor beta chains from one sample in a study of cytomegalovirus exposure and HLA in healthy donors. The assay was immunoSEQ multiplex PCR, and TCRdb's table has in-frame clones only and misses some. Among 90,000 to 130,000 clones listed, less than 85% were seen once. Material: PBMCs. Receptors were obtained from a man aged 25-45 years in good health and CMV-seropositive. The CDR3 runs from the conserved cysteine through the conserved F or W. Fields, in order: J gene, D gene, V gene, CDR3 DNA, CDR3 protein. A D gene is named only where the DNA matches it firmly.

TRBJ2-3,TRBD2,TRBV4-1,TGCGCCAGCAGCCAAGTCCCAGCGGGGGGGACAGATACGCAGTATTTT,CASSQVPAGGTDTQYF
TRBJ2-2,.,TRBV11-3,TGTGCCAGCAGCCGGCGAACAGGGAGCCCAAACACCGGGGAGCTGTTTTTT,CASSRRTGSPNTGELFF
TRBJ2-1,.,TRBV6-5,TGTGCCAGCAGTCCCGGTGGCCGCCTAGGGGAGTTCTTC,CASSPGGRLGEFF
TRBJ2-7,.,TRBV28,TGTGCCAGCAGGAAGGCGGGGCCCTCCTACGAGCAGTACTTC,CASRKAGPSYEQYF
TRBJ2-4,TRBD2,TRBV11-2,TGTGCCAGCAGCTTTAATAGCGGGGGGGCCATGAGAGACTTC,CASSFNSGGAMRDF
TRBJ1-1,.,TRBV9,TGTGCCAGCAGCGTAGCAGAGAACACTGAAGCTTTCTTT,CASSVAENTEAFF
TRBJ2-1,TRBD2,TRBV11-2,TGTGCCAGCAGCTCGATAGCGGGGGGCCATTACAATGAGCAGTTCTTC,CASSSIAGGHYNEQFF
TRBJ2-2,TRBD1,TRBV6-1,TGTGCCAGCATCGACAGGGGGAGAACCGGGGAGCTGTTTTTT,CASIDRGRTGELFF
TRBJ2-2,TRBD2,TRBV7-2,TGTGCCAGCAGCCCACTACACACTAGCGGGGGGCAGGCCGGGGAGCTGTTTTTT,CASSPLHTSGGQAGELFF
TRBJ2-5,TRBD2,TRBV7-2,TGTGCCAGCAGCTGGTCGCGGGGGGAACAAGAGACCCAGTACTTC,CASSWSRGEQETQYF
TRBJ1-6,.,TRBV5-1,TGCGCCAGCAGCTTGGGCAGGGGAGATTCACCCCTCCACTTT,CASSLGRGDSPLHF
TRBJ2-5,TRBD2,TRBV7-9,TGTGCCAGCAGCTCTAGGACTAGCGGGGCCTCCCAAGAGACCCAGTACTTC,CASSSRTSGASQETQYF
TRBJ2-1,TRBD1,TRBV5-5,TGTGCCAGCAGCTACGACAGGGGTTCCTACAATGAGCAGTTCTTC,CASSYDRGSYNEQFF
TRBJ2-1,TRBD2,TRBV4-1,TGCGCCAGCAGGTGGGGACTAGCGGCCCTTCCACTAGGCAATGAGCAGTTCTTC,CASRWGLAALPLGNEQFF